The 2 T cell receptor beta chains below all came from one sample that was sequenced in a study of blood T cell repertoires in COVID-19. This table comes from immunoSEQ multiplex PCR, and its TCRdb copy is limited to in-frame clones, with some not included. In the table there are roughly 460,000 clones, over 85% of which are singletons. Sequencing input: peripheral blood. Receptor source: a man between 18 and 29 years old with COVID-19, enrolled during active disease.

As DNA, the CDR3 is TGTGCCAGCAGCGCTGGCGACAGGGGAGTTAATTCACCCCTCCACTTT. This translates into CASSAGDRGVNSPLHF. The chain carries TRBV3-1 (or the pseudogene TRBV3-2) and TRBJ1-6, with 8 bases matching TRBD1. The V segment lost 5 bases and the J segment 6 bases; nucleotides outside the gene matches: 9. This CDR3 contains 16 residues. CDR1 and CDR2 from the germline V gene are LGHDT and YNNKEL (reference sequence).

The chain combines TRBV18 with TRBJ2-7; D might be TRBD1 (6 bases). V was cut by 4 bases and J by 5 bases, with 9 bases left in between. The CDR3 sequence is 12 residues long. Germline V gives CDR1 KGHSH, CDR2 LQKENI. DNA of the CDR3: TGTGCCAGCTCACTACAGGGTAACGAGCAGTACTTC. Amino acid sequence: CASSLQGNEQYF.